Listed below are T cell receptor beta chains from one sample, sequenced in a study of human T cells and chemical hapten exposure. TCRdb reanalysed the RACE reads using MiXCR and keeps one entry per CDR3 protein. The sample includes some 81,000 distinct CDR3 sequences, roughly 11% of them seen just once. The sample was whole blood, taken in connection with sensitization to the hapten diphenylcyclopropenone (DPC). All receptors come from a man aged 18-30 years with alopecia areata. Some clones in this sample may be carry-over from other donors' samples. Both conserved end residues are part of each CDR3. Fields, in order: D gene, clone size, J gene, V gene, CDR3 DNA, CDR3 protein. The D gene is left open where the match is weak. A clone size is listed for some rows: how often the clone was seen (once, few, many), or a class if it is expanded.

d_call: -
clone_size: -
j_call: TRBJ2-1
v_call: TRBV7-2
cdr3_nt: TGTGCCAGCAGCCTGAACAGGGCTGAGCAGTTCTTC
cdr3_aa: CASSLNRAEQFF

d_call: TRBD1
clone_size: few
j_call: TRBJ2-1
v_call: TRBV6-5
cdr3_nt: TGTGCCAGCAGTTTTACCGGGACAGGGGATAACAATGAGCAGTTCTTC
cdr3_aa: CASSFTGTGDNNEQFF

d_call: TRBD1
clone_size: -
j_call: TRBJ2-5
v_call: TRBV11-2
cdr3_nt: TGTGCCAGCAGCGTACAGACAGGGGCACAAGAGACCCAGTACTTC
cdr3_aa: CASSVQTGAQETQYF

d_call: -
clone_size: -
j_call: TRBJ2-1
v_call: TRBV11-2
cdr3_nt: TGTGCCAGCAGCTTAAGCCGCAATGAGCAGTTCTTC
cdr3_aa: CASSLSRNEQFF

d_call: -
clone_size: many
j_call: TRBJ1-1
v_call: TRBV2
cdr3_nt: TGTGCCAGCATAGTGCAGGGGATACAGAACACTGAAGCTTTCTTT
cdr3_aa: CASIVQGIQNTEAFF

d_call: -
clone_size: -
j_call: TRBJ2-4
v_call: TRBV11-1
cdr3_nt: TGTGCCACCCAAAAGGGGAACATTCAGTACTTC
cdr3_aa: CATQKGNIQYF

d_call: TRBD1
clone_size: -
j_call: TRBJ2-7
v_call: TRBV6-2/TRBV6-3
cdr3_nt: TGTGCCAGCAGTGGGGACAGGGACGAGCAGTACTTC
cdr3_aa: CASSGDRDEQYF

d_call: -
clone_size: -
j_call: TRBJ1-5
v_call: TRBV7-6
cdr3_nt: TGTGCCAGCAGCTTAGGGGTCCTTCAGCCCCAGCATTTT
cdr3_aa: CASSLGVLQPQHF

d_call: -
clone_size: -
j_call: TRBJ1-4
v_call: TRBV7-2
cdr3_nt: TGTGCCAGCAGCTTAGGCCTTCTTAATGAAAAACTGTTTTTT
cdr3_aa: CASSLGLLNEKLFF

d_call: -
clone_size: many
j_call: TRBJ2-4
v_call: TRBV29-1
cdr3_nt: TGCAGCGTTGAGGTACCTGCTGCGTACATTCAGTACTTC
cdr3_aa: CSVEVPAAYIQYF

d_call: -
clone_size: few
j_call: TRBJ1-2
v_call: TRBV2
cdr3_nt: TGTGCCAGCTTCGAGGAGGGGCAGGGAGACTATGGCTACACCTTC
cdr3_aa: CASFEEGQGDYGYTF

d_call: -
clone_size: few
j_call: TRBJ1-1
v_call: TRBV4-3
cdr3_nt: TGCGCCAGCAGCTTGGGGCTTTTGAACACTGAAGCTTTCTTT
cdr3_aa: CASSLGLLNTEAFF

d_call: -
clone_size: -
j_call: TRBJ1-4
v_call: TRBV3-1
cdr3_nt: TGTGCCGTGGGCGAAAAACTGTTTTTT
cdr3_aa: CAVGEKLFF

d_call: -
clone_size: many
j_call: TRBJ2-4
v_call: TRBV29-1
cdr3_nt: TGCAGCGTTGGATGGGGTGGGCAGGGAAAAAACATTCAGTACTTC
cdr3_aa: CSVGWGGQGKNIQYF

d_call: -
clone_size: few
j_call: TRBJ2-1
v_call: TRBV12-5
cdr3_nt: TGTGCTAGTGGTTCATCGGGGGCGTACAATGAGCAGTTCTTC
cdr3_aa: CASGSSGAYNEQFF